This T cell receptor (beta chain) emerged from a study of human T cells and chemical hapten exposure. Study results and caveats: Counts of TCRs above 1 in 1000 frequency stayed unchanged with DPC sensitization. Significantly more large CDR3 similarity clusters arose among expanded TCRs than among controls.

TCRdb recomputed calls from the RACE reads with MiXCR, one row per CDR3 protein. The sample carries 85,000 to 100,000 distinct CDR3 sequences, 25% to 30% recorded once. The CDR3 sequence is 14 residues long. Germline trimming cut 8 bases from V and 8 bases from J; bases unmatched to any gene: 12. In germline, CDR1 is MNHEY, CDR2 SMNVEV (reference sequence). The sample holds many counts of this clonotype. Its antigen is still unknown. Time point indicated: patch test 3, about 24 weeks after DPC sensitization. Described treatment: therapeutic diphenylcyclopropenone sensitization with weekly scalp DPC. Specimen: whole blood, collected in connection with sensitization to the hapten diphenylcyclopropenone (DPC). The TCR sequence derives from a man between 40 and 49 years old with alopecia areata. Some clones in this sample may be carry-over from other donors' samples. The chain employs TRBV27 and TRBJ2-3; TRBD1 aligns across 8 bases. CDR3 sequence reads: CASLTRTGIATQYF. In nucleotides, the CDR3 is TGTGCCAGCCTTACTCGGACAGGGATCGCTACGCAGTATTTT.